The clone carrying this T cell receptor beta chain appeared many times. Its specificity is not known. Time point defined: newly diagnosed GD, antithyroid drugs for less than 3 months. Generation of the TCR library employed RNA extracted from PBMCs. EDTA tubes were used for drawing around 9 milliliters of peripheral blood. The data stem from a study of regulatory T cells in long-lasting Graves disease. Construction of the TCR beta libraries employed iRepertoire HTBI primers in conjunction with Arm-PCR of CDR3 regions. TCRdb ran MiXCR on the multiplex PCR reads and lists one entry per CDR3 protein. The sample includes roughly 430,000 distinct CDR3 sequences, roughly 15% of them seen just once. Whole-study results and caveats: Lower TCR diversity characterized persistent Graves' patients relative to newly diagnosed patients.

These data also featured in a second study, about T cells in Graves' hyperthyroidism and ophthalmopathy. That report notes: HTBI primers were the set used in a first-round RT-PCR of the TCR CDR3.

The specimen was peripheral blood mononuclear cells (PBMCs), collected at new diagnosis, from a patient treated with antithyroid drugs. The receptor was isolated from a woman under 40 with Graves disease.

CDR3 sequence (DNA): TGCGCCAGCAGCCAAGATTCGGGTAGCGACGAGCAGTACTTC. Translated: CASSQDSGSDEQYF. The J gene is TRBJ2-7, the V gene TRBV4-1, with a possible D match to TRBD2 (5 bases). V was clipped by 0 bases and J by 5 bases, with 11 bases between them. The germline V gene encodes CDR1 MGHRA and CDR2 YSYEKL. This CDR3 is built from 14 residues.